This T cell receptor beta chain is drawn from a study of CD8 T cells in ankylosing spondylitis. Findings and limits, study-wide: Previously reported in reactive arthritis synovial fluid and blood were some of the motif variants. Disease-linked clones had a CD8+ phenotype and relatively low frequency in peripheral blood. Blood from ankylosing spondylitis patients appeared to carry a characteristic roughly eight-variant TCR beta motif. Disease-associated clones were reportedly significantly overrepresented in matched ankylosing spondylitis synovial fluid.

As the method for making TCR beta libraries, quantitative 5'-RACE with molecular barcodes was used. TCRdb used MiXCR to reprocess the 5' RACE reads, holding one entry per CDR3 protein. Of about 700,000 distinct CDR3 sequences listed, around 17% are singletons. This clonotype was recorded a few times. No antigen is known for it. Germline CDR1 and CDR2: SGHTA and FQGTGA. This CDR3 has 16 residues. V was pared by 5 bases and J by 5 bases, with 12 bases of the junction left unmatched. The receptor was derived from a male donor with ankylosing spondylitis. The sequenced sample was blood, either unsorted or a sorted T cell fraction (not recorded which). This chain connects TRBV7-3 to TRBJ2-1, with 7 bases matching TRBD2. This chain's CDR3 is CASSPLERDIDNEQFF. In DNA form, the CDR3 reads TGTGCCAGCAGCCCACTTGAGCGGGATATCGACAATGAGCAGTTCTTC.